This T cell receptor beta chain emerged from a study of CD8 T cells in ankylosing spondylitis. Study results and limitations: Reports say disease-linked clones showed up significantly more in matched ankylosing spondylitis synovial fluid. What seemed typical of ankylosing spondylitis blood was a TCR beta motif built from several highly homologous variants.

By quantitative 5'-RACE with molecular barcodes, the TCR beta libraries were made. MiXCR was run by TCRdb on the 5' RACE reads, yielding one entry per CDR3 protein. Altogether about 220,000 distinct CDR3 sequences are present, 25% to 30% being singletons, with the ten largest covering 5% to 8%. This clonotype has ten or more counts. Its antigen is unidentified. From germline, CDR1 is MNHEY and CDR2 SVGEGT. The CDR3 spans 13 residues. Deletions cut 3 bases from V and 3 bases from J, with 8 bases between. The sample consisted of blood, either unsorted or a sorted T cell fraction (not recorded which). The chain joins TRBV6-2 or TRBV6-3 to TRBJ2-5; no definite D call. This receptor was taken from a male donor with ankylosing spondylitis or in good health (not recorded which). The CDR3 protein is CASSYLHEETQYF. The CDR3 DNA sequence: TGTGCCAGCAGTTATCTGCATGAAGAGACCCAGTACTTC.